Below, 9 T cell receptor beta chains from the same sample are listed, as sequenced in a study of blood T cells in healthy people across ages. Through a sample-barcoded 5' primer and a J-beta primer mix, a second PCR was run for roughly 6 to 11 cycles. One entry per CDR3 protein, called by TCRdb with MiXCR from the 5' RACE reads. The repertoire includes hundreds of thousands of distinct CDR3 sequences, around 42% of them detected once, and roughly 19% sits in the top ten. The sequenced material came from blood. The receptors were gathered from a man aged 55 to 70 in good health.

This clonotype was detected a few times. The chain carries TRBV12-3 or TRBV12-4 and TRBJ2-4; TRBD2 aligns across 15 bases. The CDR3 spans 19 residues. V lost 7 bases to trimming and J lost 0 bases; unmatched junction nucleotides: 10. The CDR3 spells CASTFGTSGGTLAKNIQYF. DNA of the CDR3: TGTGCCAGCACCTTCGGGACTAGCGGGGGGACCCTAGCCAAAAACATTCAGTACTTC.

This clonotype has more than one count but fewer than ten. Just one base apart from a much larger clone, this may be a read error. This chain connects TRBV20-1 to TRBJ2-5; 10 nucleotides align to TRBD2. V was pared by 3 bases and J by 11 bases, with 12 bases of the junction left unmatched. In germline, CDR1 is DFQATT, CDR2 SNEGSKA (reference sequence). The CDR3 is 14 residues long. The CDR3 loop is CSASKASGGNEQYF. For the CDR3, the DNA is TGCAGTGCTAGTAAGGCTAGCGGGGGCAATGAGCAGTACTTC.

Concerning this clonotype itself: A clone one base away is much larger, so this may be a read error. The chain is built from TRBV9 and TRBJ1-1; D uncertain. The CDR3 has 15 residues. Trimming took off 3 bases at V and 1 base at J, with 13 bases between the two ends. The germline V gene has CDR1 SGDLS and CDR2 YYNGEE. CDR3 coding DNA: TGTGCCAGCAGCGAGTCACCCTTGGAGAACACTGAAGCTTTCTTT. Encoded protein: CASSESPLENTEAFF.

This clonotype showed up just a few times. The rearrangement joins TRBV27 to TRBJ2-2; 7 bases line up with TRBD1. V dropped 8 bases and J dropped 4; count of bases not matched to a gene: 10. The V gene's germline CDR1 is MNHEY and CDR2 SMNVEV (reference sequence). The CDR3 runs to 15 residues. The CDR3, as DNA: TGTGCCAGCCAGAGACAGGGCGCCATCACCGGGGAGCTGTTTTTT. Its translation is CASQRQGAITGELFF.

This clonotype has just a few counts. CDR3 sequence (DNA): TGCAGTGCTAGAGTACCCGGGACAGGGTCTAGCAATCAGCCCCAGCATTTT. It yields the protein CSARVPGTGSSNQPQHF. The V and J genes are TRBV20-1 and TRBJ1-5; 9 bases line up with TRBD1. V gave up 1 base and J gave up 0 bases; unmatched junction bases: 7. This CDR3 spans 17 amino acids. CDR1 and CDR2 (germline): DFQATT, SNEGSKA (reference sequence).

The chain couples TRBV2 to TRBJ2-2; 8 bases fit TRBD1. Looked up from germline, CDR1 is SNHLY and CDR2 is FYNNEI. The J segment lost 1 base and the V segment lost 6 bases, leaving 1 base of the junction unmatched. The CDR3 has 14 amino acids. The CDR3 reads CASRQGVNTGELFF. CDR3 DNA sequence: TGTGCCAGCAGACAGGGGGTGAACACCGGGGAGCTGTTTTTT.

Note on this clonotype: At one boundary the junction diverges from the germline segment, which might be a read error. This chain joins TRBV3-1 and TRBJ2-7; the D gene is possibly TRBD2 (6 bases). The CDR3 spans 13 residues. Germline V gene data show CDR1 as LGHDT and CDR2 as YNNKEL (reference sequence). In DNA, the CDR3 is TGTGCCAGCAGCCAAGCTGTTAGTTCCCGGAGGGACTTC. It codes for CASSQAVSSRRDF.

This clonotype was recorded many times. J is TRBJ2-5 and V is TRBV14; D gene unclear. In germline, CDR1 is SGHDN, CDR2 FVKESK. This CDR3 contains 12 residues. Trimming removed 3 bases at V and 2 bases at J, with 4 bases between. CDR3 region: CASSQGQETQYF. The CDR3 DNA follows: TGTGCCAGCAGCCAGGGACAAGAGACCCAGTACTTC.

The gene calls are TRBV6-5 and TRBJ2-5; the D is unclear. V was clipped by 5 bases and J by 5 bases, with 12 bases between them. From germline, CDR1 is MNHEY and CDR2 SVGAGI. The CDR3 runs 13 residues. The CDR3 DNA reads as TGTGCCAGCAGTAGAGCTGGTGGGGAGACCCAGTACTTC. Translating it yields CASSRAGGETQYF.